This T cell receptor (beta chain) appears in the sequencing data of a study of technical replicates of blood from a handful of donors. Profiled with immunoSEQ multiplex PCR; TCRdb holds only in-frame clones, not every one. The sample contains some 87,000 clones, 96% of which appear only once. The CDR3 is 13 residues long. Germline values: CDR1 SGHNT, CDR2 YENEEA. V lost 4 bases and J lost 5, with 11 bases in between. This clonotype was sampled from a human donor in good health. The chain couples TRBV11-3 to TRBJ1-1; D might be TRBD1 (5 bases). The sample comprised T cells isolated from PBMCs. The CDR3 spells CASSWGPNTEAFF. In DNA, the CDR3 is TGTGCCAGCAGCTGGGGCCCCAATACTGAAGCTTTCTTT. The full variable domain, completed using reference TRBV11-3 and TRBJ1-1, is EAGVVQSPRYKIIEKKQPVAFWCNPISGHNTLYWYLQNLGQGPELLIRYENEEAVDDSQLPKDRFSAERLKGVDSTLKIQPAELGDSAVYLCASSWGPNTEAFFGQGTRLTVV.